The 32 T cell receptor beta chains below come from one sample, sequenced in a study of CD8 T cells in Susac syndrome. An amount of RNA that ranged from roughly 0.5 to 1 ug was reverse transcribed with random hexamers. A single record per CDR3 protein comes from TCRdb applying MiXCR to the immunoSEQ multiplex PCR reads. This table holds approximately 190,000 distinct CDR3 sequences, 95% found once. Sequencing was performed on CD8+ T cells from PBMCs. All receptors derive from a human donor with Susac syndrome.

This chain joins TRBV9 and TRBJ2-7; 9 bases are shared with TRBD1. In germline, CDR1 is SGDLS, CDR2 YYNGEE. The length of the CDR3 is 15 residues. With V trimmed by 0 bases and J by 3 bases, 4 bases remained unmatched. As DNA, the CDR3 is TGTGCCAGCAGCGTAGCCGGGACAGGGTTCTACGAGCAGTACTTC. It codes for CASSVAGTGFYEQYF.

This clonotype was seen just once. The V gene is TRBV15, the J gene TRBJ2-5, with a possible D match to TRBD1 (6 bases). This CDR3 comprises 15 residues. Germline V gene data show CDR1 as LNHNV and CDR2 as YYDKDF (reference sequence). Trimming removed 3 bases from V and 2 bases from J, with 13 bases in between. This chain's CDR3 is CATSSYGQIQETQYF. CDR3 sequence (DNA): TGTGCCACCAGCAGCTACGGACAGATTCAAGAGACCCAGTACTTC.

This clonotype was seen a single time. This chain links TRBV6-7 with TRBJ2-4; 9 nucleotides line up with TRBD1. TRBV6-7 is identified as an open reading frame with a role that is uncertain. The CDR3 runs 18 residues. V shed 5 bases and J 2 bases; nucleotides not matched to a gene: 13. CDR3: CASSSRTGALQSKNIQYF. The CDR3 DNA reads TGTGCCAGCAGTAGTAGGACAGGGGCCTTACAATCCAAAAACATTCAGTACTTC.

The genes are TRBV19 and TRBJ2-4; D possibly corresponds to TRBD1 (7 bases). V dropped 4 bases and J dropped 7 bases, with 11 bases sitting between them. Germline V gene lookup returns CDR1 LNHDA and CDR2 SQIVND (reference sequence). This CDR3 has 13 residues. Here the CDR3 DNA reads TGTGCCAGTAGTAATGGAGGGGGCAACATTCAGTACTTC. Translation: CASSNGGGNIQYF.

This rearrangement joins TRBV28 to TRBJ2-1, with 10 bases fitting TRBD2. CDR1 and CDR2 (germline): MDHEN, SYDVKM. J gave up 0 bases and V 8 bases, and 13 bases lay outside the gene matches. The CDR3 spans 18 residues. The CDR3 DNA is TGTGCCAGCCACCCCCTTCCTAGCGGGAGTTACTCCTACAATGAGCAGTTCTTC. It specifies CASHPLPSGSYSYNEQFF.

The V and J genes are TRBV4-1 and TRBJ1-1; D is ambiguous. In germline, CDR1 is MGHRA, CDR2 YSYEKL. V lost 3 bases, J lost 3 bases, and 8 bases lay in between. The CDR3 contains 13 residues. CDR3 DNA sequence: TGCGCCAGCAGCCATTGGGGATACACTGAAGCTTTCTTT. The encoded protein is CASSHWGYTEAFF.

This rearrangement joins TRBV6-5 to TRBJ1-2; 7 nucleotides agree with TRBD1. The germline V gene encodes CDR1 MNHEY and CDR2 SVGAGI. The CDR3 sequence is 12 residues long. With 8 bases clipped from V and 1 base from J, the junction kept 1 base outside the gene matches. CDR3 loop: CASQGDNYGYTF. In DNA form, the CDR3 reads TGTGCCAGCCAGGGGGATAACTATGGCTACACCTTC.

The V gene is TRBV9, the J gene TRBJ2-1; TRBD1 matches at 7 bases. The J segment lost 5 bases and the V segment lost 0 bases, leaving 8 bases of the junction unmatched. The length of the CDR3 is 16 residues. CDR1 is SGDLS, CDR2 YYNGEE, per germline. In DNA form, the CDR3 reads TGTGCCAGCAGCGTAGAAACGTCAGGGGGTGACAATGAGCAGTTCTTC. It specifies CASSVETSGGDNEQFF.

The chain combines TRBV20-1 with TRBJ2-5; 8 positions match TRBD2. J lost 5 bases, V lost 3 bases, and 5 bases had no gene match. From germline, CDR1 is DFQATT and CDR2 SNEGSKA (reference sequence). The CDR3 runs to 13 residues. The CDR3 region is CSASKGGGETQYF. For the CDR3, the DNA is TGCAGTGCTAGCAAAGGCGGGGGGGAGACCCAGTACTTC.

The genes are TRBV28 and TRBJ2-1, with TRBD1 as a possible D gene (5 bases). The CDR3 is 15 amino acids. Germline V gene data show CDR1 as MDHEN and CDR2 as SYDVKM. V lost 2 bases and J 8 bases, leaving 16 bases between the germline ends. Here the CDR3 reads CASSLRGLISDEQFF. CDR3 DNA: TGTGCCAGCAGTTTAAGGGGTCTAATATCGGATGAGCAGTTCTTC. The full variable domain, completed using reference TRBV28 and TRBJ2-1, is DVKVTQSSRYLVKRTGEKVFLECVQDMDHENMFWYRQDPGLGLRLIYFSYDVKMKEKGDIPEGYSVSREKKERFSLILESASTNQTSMYLCASSLRGLISDEQFFGPGTRLTVL.

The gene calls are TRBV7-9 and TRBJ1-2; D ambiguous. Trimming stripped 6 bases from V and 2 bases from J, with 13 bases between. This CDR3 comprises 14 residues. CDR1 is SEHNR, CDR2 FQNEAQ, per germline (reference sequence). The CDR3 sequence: CASRGPGANYGYTF. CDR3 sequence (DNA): TGTGCCAGCAGGGGTCCCGGTGCGAACTATGGCTACACCTTC.

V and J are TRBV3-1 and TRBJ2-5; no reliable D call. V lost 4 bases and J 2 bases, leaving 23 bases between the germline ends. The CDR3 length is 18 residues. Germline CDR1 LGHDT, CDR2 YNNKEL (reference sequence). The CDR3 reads CASSRNPTTVQPQETQYF. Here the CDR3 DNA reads TGTGCCAGCAGCCGAAACCCGACGACCGTTCAGCCGCAAGAGACCCAGTACTTC.

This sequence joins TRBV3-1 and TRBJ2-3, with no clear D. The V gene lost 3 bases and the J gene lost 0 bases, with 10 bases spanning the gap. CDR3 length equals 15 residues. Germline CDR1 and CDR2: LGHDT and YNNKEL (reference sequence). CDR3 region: CASSQRTDSTDTQYF. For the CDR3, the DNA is TGTGCCAGCAGCCAGCGGACGGACAGCACAGATACGCAGTATTTT.

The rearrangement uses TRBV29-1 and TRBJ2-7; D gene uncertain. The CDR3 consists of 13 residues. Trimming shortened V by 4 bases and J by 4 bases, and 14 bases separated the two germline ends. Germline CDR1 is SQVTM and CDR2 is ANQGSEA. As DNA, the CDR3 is TGCAGCGTTGGTATCGGCGGTAATTACGAGCAGTACTTC. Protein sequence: CSVGIGGNYEQYF.

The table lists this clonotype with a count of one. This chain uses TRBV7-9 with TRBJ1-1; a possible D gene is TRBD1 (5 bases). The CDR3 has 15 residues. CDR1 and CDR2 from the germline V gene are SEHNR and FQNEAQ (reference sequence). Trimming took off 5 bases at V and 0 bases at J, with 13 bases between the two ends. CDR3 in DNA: TGTGCCAGCAGCCTTACCCCGACAGTGAACACTGAAGCTTTCTTT. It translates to CASSLTPTVNTEAFF. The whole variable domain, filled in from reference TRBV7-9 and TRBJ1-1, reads DTGVSQNPRHKITKRGQNVTFRCDPISEHNRLYWYRQTLGQGPEFLTYFQNEAQLEKSRLLSDRFSAERPKGSFSTLEIQRTEQGDSAMYLCASSLTPTVNTEAFFGQGTRLTVV.

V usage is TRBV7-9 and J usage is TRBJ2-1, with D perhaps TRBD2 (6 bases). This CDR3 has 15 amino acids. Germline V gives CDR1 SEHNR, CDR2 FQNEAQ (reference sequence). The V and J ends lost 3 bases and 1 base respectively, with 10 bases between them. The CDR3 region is CASSFRGTSYNEQFF. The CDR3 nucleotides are TGTGCCAGCAGCTTTCGAGGGACTTCCTACAATGAGCAGTTCTTC.

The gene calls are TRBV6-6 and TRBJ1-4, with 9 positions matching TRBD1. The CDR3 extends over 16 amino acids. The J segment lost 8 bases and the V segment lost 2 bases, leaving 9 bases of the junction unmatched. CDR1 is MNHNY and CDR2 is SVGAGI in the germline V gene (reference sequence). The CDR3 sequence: CASSYDGTGKEEKLFF. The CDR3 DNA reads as TGTGCCAGCAGTTACGATGGGACAGGGAAGGAAGAAAAACTGTTTTTT.

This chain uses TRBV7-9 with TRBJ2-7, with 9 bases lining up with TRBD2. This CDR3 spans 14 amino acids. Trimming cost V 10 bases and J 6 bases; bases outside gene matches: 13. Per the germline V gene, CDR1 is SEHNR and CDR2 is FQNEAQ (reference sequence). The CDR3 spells CAITHSGRMGEQYF. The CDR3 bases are TGTGCCATCACCCATAGCGGGAGAATGGGCGAGCAGTACTTC.

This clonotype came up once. The CDR3 loop reads CASSWEGGTRGSHEQYF. The CDR3 DNA is TGTGCCAGCAGCTGGGAAGGGGGGACGAGGGGGTCCCACGAGCAGTACTTC. The chain links TRBV7-8 to TRBJ2-7; TRBD1 or TRBD2 may be the D gene (6 bases each). Germline CDR1 is SGHVS and CDR2 is FQNEAQ. The length of the CDR3 is 17 residues. V lost 4 bases and J 5 bases, leaving 24 bases between the germline ends.

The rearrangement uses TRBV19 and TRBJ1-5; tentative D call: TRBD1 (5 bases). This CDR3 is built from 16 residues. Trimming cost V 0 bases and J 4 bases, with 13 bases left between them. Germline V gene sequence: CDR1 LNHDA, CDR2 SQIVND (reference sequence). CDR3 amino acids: CASSIDQIGGNQPQHF. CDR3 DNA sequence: TGTGCCAGTAGTATAGATCAAATTGGGGGTAATCAGCCCCAGCATTTT. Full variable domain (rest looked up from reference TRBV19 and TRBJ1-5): DGGITQSPKYLFRKEGQNVTLSCEQNLNHDAMYWYRQDPGQGLRLIYYSQIVNDFQKGDIAEGYSVSREKKESFPLTVTSAQKNPTAFYLCASSIDQIGGNQPQHFGDGTRLSIL.

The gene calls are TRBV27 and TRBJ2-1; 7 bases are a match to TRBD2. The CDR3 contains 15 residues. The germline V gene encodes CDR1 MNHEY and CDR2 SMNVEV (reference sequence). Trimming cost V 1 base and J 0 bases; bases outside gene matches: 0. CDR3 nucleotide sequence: TGTGCCAGCAGTTTATGGGAGGGCTCCTACAATGAGCAGTTCTTC. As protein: CASSLWEGSYNEQFF.

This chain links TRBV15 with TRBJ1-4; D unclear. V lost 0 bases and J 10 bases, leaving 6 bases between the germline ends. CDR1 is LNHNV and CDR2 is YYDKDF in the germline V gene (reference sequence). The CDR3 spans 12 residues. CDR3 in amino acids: CATSRDNRKLFF. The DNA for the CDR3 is TGTGCCACCAGCAGAGATAACCGAAAACTGTTTTTT.

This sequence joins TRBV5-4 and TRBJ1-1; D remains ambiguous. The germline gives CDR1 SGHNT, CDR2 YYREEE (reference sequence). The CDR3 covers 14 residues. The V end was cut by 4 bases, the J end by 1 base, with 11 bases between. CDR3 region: CASSPPGENTEAFF. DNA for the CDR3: TGTGCCAGCAGCCCCCCTGGAGAGAACACTGAAGCTTTCTTT.

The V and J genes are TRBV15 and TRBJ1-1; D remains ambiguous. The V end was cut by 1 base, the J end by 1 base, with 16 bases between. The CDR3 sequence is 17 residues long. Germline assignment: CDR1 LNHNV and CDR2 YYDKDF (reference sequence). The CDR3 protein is CATSRVRTLTENTEAFF. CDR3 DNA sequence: TGTGCCACCAGCAGAGTTCGAACTTTGACGGAGAACACTGAAGCTTTCTTT. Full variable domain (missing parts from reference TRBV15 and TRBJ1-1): DAMVIQNPRYQVTQFGKPVTLSCSQTLNHNVMYWYQQKSSQAPKLLFHYYDKDFNNEADTPDNFQSRRPNTSFCFLDIRSPGLGDTAMYLCATSRVRTLTENTEAFFGQGTRLTVV.

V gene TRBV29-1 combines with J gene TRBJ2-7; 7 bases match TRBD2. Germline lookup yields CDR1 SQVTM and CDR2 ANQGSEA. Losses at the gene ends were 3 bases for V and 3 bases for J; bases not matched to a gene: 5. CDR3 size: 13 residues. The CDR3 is CSVEGRESYEQYF. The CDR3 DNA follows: TGCAGCGTTGAGGGGCGGGAGAGCTACGAGCAGTACTTC.

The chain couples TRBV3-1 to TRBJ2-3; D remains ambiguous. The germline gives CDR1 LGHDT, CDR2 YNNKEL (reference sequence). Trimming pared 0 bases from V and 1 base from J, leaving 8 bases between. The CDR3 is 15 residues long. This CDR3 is CASSQEDRGTDTQYF. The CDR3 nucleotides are TGTGCCAGCAGCCAAGAAGATAGGGGCACAGATACGCAGTATTTT.

The CDR3, as DNA: TGTGCCAGCAGCTTATCCGCCGGGACAGGGGGGACAGATACGCAGTATTTT. It encodes CASSLSAGTGGTDTQYF. The chain couples TRBV7-8 to TRBJ2-3; TRBD1 aligns across 11 bases. J was trimmed by 3 bases and V by 2 bases; bases with no gene match: 7. CDR3 length: 17 amino acids. Germline assignment: CDR1 SGHVS and CDR2 FQNEAQ. Based on the CDR3 plus reference TRBV7-8 and TRBJ2-3, the full variable domain is GAGVSQSPRYKVAKRGQDVALRCDPISGHVSLFWYQQALGQGPEFLTYFQNEAQLDKSGLPSDRFFAERPEGSVSTLKIQRTQQEDSAVYLCASSLSAGTGGTDTQYFGPGTRLTVL.

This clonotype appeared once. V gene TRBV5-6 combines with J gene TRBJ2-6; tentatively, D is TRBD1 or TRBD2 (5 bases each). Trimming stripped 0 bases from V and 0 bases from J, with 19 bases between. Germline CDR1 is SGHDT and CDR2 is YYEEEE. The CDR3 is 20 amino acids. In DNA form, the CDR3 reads TGTGCCAGCAGCTTGGCCCCGGGACGGATTGGATCCTCTGGGGCCAACGTCCTGACTTTC. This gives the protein CASSLAPGRIGSSGANVLTF.

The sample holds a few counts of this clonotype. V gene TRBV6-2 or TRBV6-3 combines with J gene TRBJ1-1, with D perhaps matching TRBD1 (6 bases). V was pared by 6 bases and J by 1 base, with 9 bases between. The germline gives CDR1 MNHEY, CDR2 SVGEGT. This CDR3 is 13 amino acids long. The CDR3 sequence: CASRLQGNTEAFF. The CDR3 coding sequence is TGTGCCAGCAGATTACAGGGGAACACTGAAGCTTTCTTT.

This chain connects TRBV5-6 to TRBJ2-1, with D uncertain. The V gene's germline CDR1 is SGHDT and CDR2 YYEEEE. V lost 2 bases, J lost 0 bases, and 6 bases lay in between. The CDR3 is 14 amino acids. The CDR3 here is CASSFIGSYNEQFF. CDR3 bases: TGTGCCAGCAGCTTTATAGGCTCCTACAATGAGCAGTTCTTC.

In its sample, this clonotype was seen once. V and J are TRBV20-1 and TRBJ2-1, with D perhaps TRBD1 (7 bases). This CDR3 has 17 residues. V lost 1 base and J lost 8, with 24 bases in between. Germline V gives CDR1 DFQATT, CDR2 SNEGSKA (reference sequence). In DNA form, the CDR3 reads TGCAGTGCTAGAGCCTCTGGGGCAGGGGGGCTATTCGATGAGCAGTTCTTC. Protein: CSARASGAGGLFDEQFF.

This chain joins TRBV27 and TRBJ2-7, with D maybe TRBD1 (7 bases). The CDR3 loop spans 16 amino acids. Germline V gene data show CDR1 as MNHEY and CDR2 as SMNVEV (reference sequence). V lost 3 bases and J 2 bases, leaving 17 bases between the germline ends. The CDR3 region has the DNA TGTGCCAGCAGTTTTCATACAGGGGAGGTCCCCTACGAGCAGTACTTC. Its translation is CASSFHTGEVPYEQYF.